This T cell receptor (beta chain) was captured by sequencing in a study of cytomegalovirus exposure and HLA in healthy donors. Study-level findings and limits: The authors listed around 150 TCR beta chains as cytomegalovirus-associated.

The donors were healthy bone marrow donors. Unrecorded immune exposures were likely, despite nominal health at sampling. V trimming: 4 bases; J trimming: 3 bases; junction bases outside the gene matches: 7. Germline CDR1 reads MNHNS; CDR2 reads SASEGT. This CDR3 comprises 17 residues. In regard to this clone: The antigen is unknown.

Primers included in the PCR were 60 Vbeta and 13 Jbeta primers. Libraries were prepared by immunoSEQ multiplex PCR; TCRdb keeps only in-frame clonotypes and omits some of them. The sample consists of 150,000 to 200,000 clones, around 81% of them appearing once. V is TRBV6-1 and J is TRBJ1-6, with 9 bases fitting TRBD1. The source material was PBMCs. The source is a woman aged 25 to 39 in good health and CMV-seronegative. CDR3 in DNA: TGTGCCAGCAGTGGGACAGGGGAGGGCCTCTATAATTCACCCCTCCACTTT. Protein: CASSGTGEGLYNSPLHF.